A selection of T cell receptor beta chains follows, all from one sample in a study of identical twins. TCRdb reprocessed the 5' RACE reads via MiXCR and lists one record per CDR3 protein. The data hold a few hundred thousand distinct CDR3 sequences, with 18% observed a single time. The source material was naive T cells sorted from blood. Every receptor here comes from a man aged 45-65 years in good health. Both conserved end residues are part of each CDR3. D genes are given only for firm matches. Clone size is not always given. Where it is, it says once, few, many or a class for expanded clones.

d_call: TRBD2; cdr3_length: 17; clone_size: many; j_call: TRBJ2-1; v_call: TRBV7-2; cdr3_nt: TGTGCCAGCAGCTTAAGTCCGGGACTAGCGGGGGGTAATGAGCAGTTCTTC; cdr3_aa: CASSLSPGLAGGNEQFF
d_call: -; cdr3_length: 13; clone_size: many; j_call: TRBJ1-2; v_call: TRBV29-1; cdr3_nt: TGCAGCGTTGAGCCCCTTACTCTGCCCGGCTACACCTTC; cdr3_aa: CSVEPLTLPGYTF
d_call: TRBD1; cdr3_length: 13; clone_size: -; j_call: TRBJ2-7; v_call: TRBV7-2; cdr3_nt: TGTGCCAGCACCGACAGGGGCGACTACGAGCAGTACTTC; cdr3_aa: CASTDRGDYEQYF
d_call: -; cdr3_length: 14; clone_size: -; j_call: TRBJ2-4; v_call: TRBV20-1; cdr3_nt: TGCAGTGCTAGTAGGTGGGACGGCGGAAACATTCAGTACTTC; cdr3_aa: CSASRWDGGNIQYF
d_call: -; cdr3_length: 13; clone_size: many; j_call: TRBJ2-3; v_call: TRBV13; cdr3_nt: TGTGCCAGCAGCTCCGGGGGTGCAGATACGCAGTATTTT; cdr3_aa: CASSSGGADTQYF
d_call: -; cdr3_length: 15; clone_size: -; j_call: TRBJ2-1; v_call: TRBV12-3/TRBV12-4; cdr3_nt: TGTGCCAGCAGTGTCTACGGGGCGTCGGGCAATGAGCAGTTCTTC; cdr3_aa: CASSVYGASGNEQFF
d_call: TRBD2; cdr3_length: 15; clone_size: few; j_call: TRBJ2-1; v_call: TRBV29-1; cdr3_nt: TGCAGCGTTGAACAGGCGGGGGGTCCCCATTATGAGCAGTTCTTC; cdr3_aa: CSVEQAGGPHYEQFF
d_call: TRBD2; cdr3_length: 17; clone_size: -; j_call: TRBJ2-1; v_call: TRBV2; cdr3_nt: TGTGCCAGCAGTGAATTGCATAGTTTCGGCGGGAGTAAGGAGCAGTTCTTC; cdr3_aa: CASSELHSFGGSKEQFF
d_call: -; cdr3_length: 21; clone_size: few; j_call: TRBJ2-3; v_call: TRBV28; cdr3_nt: TGTGCCAGCAGTTTATGGGTTGGATCAGATACTAGGTTTGGGGACACAGATACGCAGTATTTT; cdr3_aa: CASSLWVGSDTRFGDTDTQYF
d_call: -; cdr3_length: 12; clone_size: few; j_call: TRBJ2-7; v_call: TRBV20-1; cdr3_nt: TGCAGTGCTAGAGAACAGGGATTGGGGCAGTACTTC; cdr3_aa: CSAREQGLGQYF
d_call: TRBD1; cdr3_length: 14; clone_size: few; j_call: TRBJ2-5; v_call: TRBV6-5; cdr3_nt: TGTGCCAGCAGTTACGGGACAGGGGAAGAGACCCAGTACTTC; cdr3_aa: CASSYGTGEETQYF
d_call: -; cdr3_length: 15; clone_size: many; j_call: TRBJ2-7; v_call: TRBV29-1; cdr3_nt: TGCAGCGTTGAAGTCCCGGGACACAGCTCCTACGAGCAGTACTTC; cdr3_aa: CSVEVPGHSSYEQYF
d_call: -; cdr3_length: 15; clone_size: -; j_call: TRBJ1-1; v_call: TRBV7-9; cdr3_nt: TGTGCCAGCAGCCCAGACGGGCGGTTGAACACTGAAGCTTTCTTT; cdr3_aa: CASSPDGRLNTEAFF
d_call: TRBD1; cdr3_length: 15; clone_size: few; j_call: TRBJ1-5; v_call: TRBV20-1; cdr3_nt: TGCAGTGCTGGCGGAGGACAGGGGGGCAATCAGCCCCAGCATTTT; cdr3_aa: CSAGGGQGGNQPQHF
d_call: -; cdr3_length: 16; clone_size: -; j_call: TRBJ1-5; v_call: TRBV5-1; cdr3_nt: TGCGCCAGCAGCCCGTCCCCGTGGACCTCCGGTCAGCCCCAGCATTTT; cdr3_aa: CASSPSPWTSGQPQHF
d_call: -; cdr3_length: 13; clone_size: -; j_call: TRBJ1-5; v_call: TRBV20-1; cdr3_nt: TGCAGTGCTAGAGCCCAGATCAATCAGCCCCAGCATTTT; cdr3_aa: CSARAQINQPQHF
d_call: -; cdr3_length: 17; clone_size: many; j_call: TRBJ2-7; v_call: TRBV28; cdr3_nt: TGTGCCAGCAGTTTTCTCCAAGACGTCTCGAGCTCCTACGAGCAGTACTTC; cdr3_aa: CASSFLQDVSSSYEQYF
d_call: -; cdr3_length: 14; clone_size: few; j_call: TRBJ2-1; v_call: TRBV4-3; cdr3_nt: TGCGCCAGCAGCCACGGGAGCTTTGGGAATGAGCAGTTCTTC; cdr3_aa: CASSHGSFGNEQFF
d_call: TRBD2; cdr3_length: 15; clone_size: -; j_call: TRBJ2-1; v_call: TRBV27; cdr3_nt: TGTGCCACCAACGACGGGACTAGCGGATACAATGAGCAGTTCTTC; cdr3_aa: CATNDGTSGYNEQFF
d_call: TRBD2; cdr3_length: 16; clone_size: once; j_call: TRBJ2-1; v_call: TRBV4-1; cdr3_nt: TGCGCCAGCAGCCCTCTACAGACTAGCGGGACGAATGAGCAGTTCTTC; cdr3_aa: CASSPLQTSGTNEQFF
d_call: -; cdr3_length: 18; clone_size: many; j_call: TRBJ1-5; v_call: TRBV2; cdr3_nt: TGTGCCAGCAGTCACCCCCCCGGGACAAGGTATAGCAATCAGCCCCAGCATTTT; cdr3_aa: CASSHPPGTRYSNQPQHF
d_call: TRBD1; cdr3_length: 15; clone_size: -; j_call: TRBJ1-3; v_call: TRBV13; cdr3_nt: TGTGCCAGCAGCTCACCGACAGGGACTGGAAACACCATATATTTT; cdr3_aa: CASSSPTGTGNTIYF
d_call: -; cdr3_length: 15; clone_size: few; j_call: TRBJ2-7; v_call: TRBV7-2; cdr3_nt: TGTGCCAGCAGCTTAGGAATACCAGGTTCCTACGAGCAGTACTTC; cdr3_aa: CASSLGIPGSYEQYF
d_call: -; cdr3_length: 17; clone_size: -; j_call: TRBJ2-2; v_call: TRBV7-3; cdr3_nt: TGTGCCAGCAGCTTAACGGGGTCAGCGGCTAACACCGGGGAGCTGTTTTTT; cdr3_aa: CASSLTGSAANTGELFF
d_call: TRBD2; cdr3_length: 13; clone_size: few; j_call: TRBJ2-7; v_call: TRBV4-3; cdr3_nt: TGCGCCAGCAGCCAAGAGCGGGGGAGGGAGCAGTACTTC; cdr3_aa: CASSQERGREQYF
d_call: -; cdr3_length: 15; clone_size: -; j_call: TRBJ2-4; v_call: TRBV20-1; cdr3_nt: TGCAGTGCTAGAGACAGGGTCAGGGAAATTCCCATTCAGTACTTC; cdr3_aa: CSARDRVREIPIQYF
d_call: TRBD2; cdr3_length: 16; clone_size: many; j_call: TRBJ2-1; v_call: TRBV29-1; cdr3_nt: TGCAGCGTTGAAACTCGGCGGACTAGCGGGATAGGTGAGCAGTTCTTC; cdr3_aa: CSVETRRTSGIGEQFF
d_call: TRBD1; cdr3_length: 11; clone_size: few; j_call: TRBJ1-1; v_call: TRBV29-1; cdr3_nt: TGCAGCGTGGGACAGGGGGCTGAAGCTTTCTTT; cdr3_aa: CSVGQGAEAFF